This passage covers 6 T cell receptor beta chains from one sample sequenced in a study of T cells in Graves' hyperthyroidism and ophthalmopathy. The source material, RNA transcripts, was used to amplify TCR beta CDR3 regions. During a first-round RT-PCR of the TCR CDR3, the HTBI primer set was used. One entry per CDR3 protein results from TCRdb running MiXCR on the multiplex PCR reads. The sample has a few hundred thousand distinct CDR3 sequences; roughly a sixth are singletons. The sequenced material came from blood. The receptor set was obtained from a woman aged 30 to 39 with Graves' ophthalmopathy.

There are many counts of this clonotype. The chain employs TRBV20-1 and TRBJ1-4; 8 bases agree with TRBD1. Unmatched junction bases numbered 9, after V lost 7 bases and J lost 8 bases. Looked up from germline, CDR1 is DFQATT and CDR2 is SNEGSKA (reference sequence). The CDR3 covers 13 residues. DNA for the CDR3: TGCAGTGGCCGACAGGGGATGAGGGAAAAACTGTTTTTT. It is translated as CSGRQGMREKLFF.

This clonotype was detected a few times. The chain recombines TRBV19 with TRBJ1-1; 7 bases line up with TRBD1. V shed 9 bases, J shed 5 bases, and the junction held 3 bases outside the gene matches. Germline V lookup: CDR1 LNHDA, CDR2 SQIVND (reference sequence). The length of the CDR3 is 11 residues. The CDR3 DNA reads TGTGCCAGGGGACAGTCAACTGAAGCTTTCTTT. This sequence encodes CARGQSTEAFF. The whole variable domain, remainder taken from reference TRBV19 and TRBJ1-1, is DGGITQSPKYLFRKEGQNVTLSCEQNLNHDAMYWYRQDPGQGLRLIYYSQIVNDFQKGDIAEGYSVSREKKESFPLTVTSAQKNPTAFYLCARGQSTEAFFGQGTRLTVV.

This clonotype has a handful of counts. J is TRBJ2-2 and V is TRBV4-1; 11 bases agree with TRBD2. This CDR3 is built from 16 residues. The V gene end was trimmed by 5 bases and the J gene end by 3 bases; junction bases not matched to a gene: 5. Germline V gives CDR1 MGHRA, CDR2 YSYEKL. The CDR3 bases are TGCGCCAGCAGCGACGGACTAGCGGGTTACACCGGGGAGCTGTTTTTT. Protein: CASSDGLAGYTGELFF.

The table lists this clonotype with a few counts. The chain recombines TRBV24-1 with TRBJ2-1; 15 bases agree with TRBD2. The CDR3 is made up of 16 amino acids. Trimming took 4 bases from V and 8 from J; bases not matched to a gene: 5. Germline CDR1 KGHDR, CDR2 SFDVKD. This chain's CDR3 is CATSDRTSGRGHEQFF. DNA for the CDR3: TGTGCCACCAGTGACCGGACTAGCGGGAGGGGGCATGAGCAGTTCTTC.

This clonotype has a count of ten or more. The chain couples TRBV13 to TRBJ2-2, with D hard to call. Germline-derived CDR1 and CDR2 are PRHDT and FYEKMQ (reference sequence). The CDR3 spans 13 residues. Trimming removed 5 bases from V and 5 bases from J, with 9 bases in between. CDR3 nucleotides: TGTGCCAGCAGCCACGGACCGACCGGGGAGCTGTTTTTT. Its protein is CASSHGPTGELFF.

The rearrangement joins TRBV9 to TRBJ2-7, with 9 bases identical to TRBD2. V trimming: 2 bases; J trimming: 3 bases; junction bases outside the gene matches: 9. The CDR3 loop spans 16 amino acids. Germline CDR1 is SGDLS and CDR2 is YYNGEE. CDR3 region: CASSVMAGGPLYEQYF. DNA of the CDR3: TGTGCCAGCAGCGTCATGGCGGGAGGGCCGCTCTACGAGCAGTACTTC.